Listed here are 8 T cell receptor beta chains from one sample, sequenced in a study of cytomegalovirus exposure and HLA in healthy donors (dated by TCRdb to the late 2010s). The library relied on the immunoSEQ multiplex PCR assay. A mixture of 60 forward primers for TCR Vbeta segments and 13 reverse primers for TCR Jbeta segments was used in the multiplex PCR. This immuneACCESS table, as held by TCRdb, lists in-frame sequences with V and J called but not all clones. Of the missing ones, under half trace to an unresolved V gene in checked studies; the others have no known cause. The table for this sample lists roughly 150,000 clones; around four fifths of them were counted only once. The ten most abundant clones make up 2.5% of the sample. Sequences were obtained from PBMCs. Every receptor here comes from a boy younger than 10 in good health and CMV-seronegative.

CDR3 bases: TGTGCCAGCAGTATGGGCGGGGGGCCTTACAATGAGCAGTTCTTC. Its protein product is CASSMGGGPYNEQFF. This chain joins TRBV28 and TRBJ2-1; 8 bases line up with TRBD2. CDR1 and CDR2 (germline): MDHEN, SYDVKM. The V gene end was trimmed by 5 bases and the J gene end by 4 bases; junction bases not matched to a gene: 7. This CDR3 spans 15 amino acids.

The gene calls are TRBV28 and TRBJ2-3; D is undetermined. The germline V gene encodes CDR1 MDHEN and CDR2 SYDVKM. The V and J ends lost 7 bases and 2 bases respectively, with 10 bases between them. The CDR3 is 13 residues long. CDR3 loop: CASIEIATDTQYF. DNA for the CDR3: TGTGCCAGCATCGAGATAGCCACAGATACGCAGTATTTT.

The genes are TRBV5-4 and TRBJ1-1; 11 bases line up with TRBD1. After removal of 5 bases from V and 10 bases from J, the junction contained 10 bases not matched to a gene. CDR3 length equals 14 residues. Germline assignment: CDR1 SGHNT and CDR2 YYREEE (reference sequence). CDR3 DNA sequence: TGTGCCAGCAGGATGGACAGGGGGCGGCGTGGAGCTTTCTTT. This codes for CASRMDRGRRGAFF.

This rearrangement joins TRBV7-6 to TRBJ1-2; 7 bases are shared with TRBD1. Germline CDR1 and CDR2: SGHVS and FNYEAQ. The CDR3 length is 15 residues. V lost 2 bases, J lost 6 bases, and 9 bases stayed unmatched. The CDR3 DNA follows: TGTGCCAGCAGCTTATCATTGACAGGGCCTGATGGCTACACCTTC. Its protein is CASSLSLTGPDGYTF. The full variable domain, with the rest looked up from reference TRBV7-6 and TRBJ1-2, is GAGVSQSPRYKVTKRGQDVALRCDPISGHVSLYWYRQALGQGPEFLTYFNYEAQQDKSGLPNDRFSAERPEGSISTLTIQRTEQRDSAMYRCASSLSLTGPDGYTFGSGTRLTVV.

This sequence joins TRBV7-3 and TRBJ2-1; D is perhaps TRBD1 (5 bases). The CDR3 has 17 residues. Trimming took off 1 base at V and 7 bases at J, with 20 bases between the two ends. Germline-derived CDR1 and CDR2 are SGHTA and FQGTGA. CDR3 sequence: CASSLKAPAQGQNEQFF. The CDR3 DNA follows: TGTGCCAGCAGCTTAAAGGCCCCCGCCCAAGGACAAAATGAGCAGTTCTTC.

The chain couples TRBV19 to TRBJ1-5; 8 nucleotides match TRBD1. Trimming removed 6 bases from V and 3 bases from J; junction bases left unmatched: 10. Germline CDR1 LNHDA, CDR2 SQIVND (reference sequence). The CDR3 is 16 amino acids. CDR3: CASSNQGQGHNQPQHF. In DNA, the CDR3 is TGTGCCAGTAGCAACCAAGGACAGGGTCACAATCAGCCCCAGCATTTT.

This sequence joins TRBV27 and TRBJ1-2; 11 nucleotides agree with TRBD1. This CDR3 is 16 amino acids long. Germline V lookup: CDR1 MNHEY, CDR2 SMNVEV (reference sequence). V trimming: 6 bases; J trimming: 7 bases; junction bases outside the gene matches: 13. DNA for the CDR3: TGTGCCAGCAGACCCGCAGAGGACAGGGGGCGCGTTGGCTACACCTTC. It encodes CASRPAEDRGRVGYTF.

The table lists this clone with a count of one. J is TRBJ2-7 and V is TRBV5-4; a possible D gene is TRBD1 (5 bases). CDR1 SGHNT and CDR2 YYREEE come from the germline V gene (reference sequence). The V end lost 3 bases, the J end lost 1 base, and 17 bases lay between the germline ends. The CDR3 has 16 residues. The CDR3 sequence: CASSSAKTGESYEQYF. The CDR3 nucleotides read TGTGCCAGCAGCTCGGCCAAAACAGGTGAATCCTACGAGCAGTACTTC.